This TCR beta chain was observed in a study of T cell clonotyping in hematopoietic cell transplantation. As for the study in general: Cytoreduction preceded collection of pretransplant recipient samples.

Time point denoted: recipient sample about 28 days before transplant, after cytoreduction. Samples: about 28 days before transplant, then days 30, 100 and 180 after. Sequencing was performed with immunoSEQ multiplex PCR; in TCRdb, only in-frame clones are kept and a portion is missing. The table lists roughly 30,000 clones, approximately 77% of them singletons, with about 1.8% in the top ten. Germline CDR1 SQVTM, CDR2 ANQGSEA. The junction had 5 bases not matched to a gene; V was cut back by 7 bases and J by 1 base. The CDR3 runs 14 residues. The chain links TRBV29-1 to TRBJ2-5; 11 positions match TRBD2. This clonotype was sampled from a man in his forties with acute myeloid leukemia. Some clones in this sample may be carry-over from other donors' samples. The material sequenced was peripheral blood mononuclear cells, taken before stem cell transplant. DNA for the CDR3: TGCAGCGCAGTAGCGGGAGGGATCCAAGAGACCCAGTACTTC. Amino acid sequence: CSAVAGGIQETQYF.